Shown below are 22 T cell receptor beta chains from a single sample sequenced in a study of technical replicates of blood from a few donors. The repertoire was sequenced with immunoSEQ multiplex PCR; TCRdb's copy has only in-frame clones and lacks some. The repertoire holds 95,000 to 100,000 clones, approximately 96% seen once, with over 0.2% in the top ten. The material sequenced was T cells isolated from PBMCs. These receptors all come from a human donor in good health.

This clone has just one count. This rearrangement joins TRBV28 to TRBJ2-2, with a tentative D call TRBD1 (6 bases). Per germline, CDR1 MDHEN and CDR2 SYDVKM. The CDR3 extends over 15 amino acids. V was trimmed by 8 bases and J by 7 bases, leaving 20 bases between them. This chain's CDR3 is CASFKPRGSSGELFF. CDR3 in DNA: TGTGCCAGCTTTAAGCCCAGGGGTAGCAGCGGGGAGCTGTTTTTT.

The rearrangement joins TRBV29-1 to TRBJ2-7, with 7 bases fitting TRBD2. Losses at the gene ends were 6 bases for V and 6 bases for J; bases not matched to a gene: 14. This CDR3 is built from 14 residues. Looked up from germline, CDR1 is SQVTM and CDR2 is ANQGSEA. The CDR3 nucleotides read TGCAGCGTCCGGGGAGCGGGGTACGATGTCGAGCAGTACTTC. Encoded protein: CSVRGAGYDVEQYF.

This clone was recorded only once. The chain couples TRBV9 to TRBJ2-5; a possible D gene is TRBD2 (5 bases). The V end was cut by 0 bases, the J end by 4 bases, with 10 bases between. In germline, CDR1 is SGDLS, CDR2 YYNGEE. The CDR3 is 14 amino acids. The DNA of the CDR3 is TGTGCCAGCAGCGTAGTAAGCGGTGGAGAGACCCAGTACTTC. Its translation is CASSVVSGGETQYF.

The gene calls are TRBV4-2 and TRBJ2-7; possibly TRBD2 for D (6 bases). The length of the CDR3 is 13 residues. V lost 4 bases and J lost 5, with 12 bases in between. The germline CDR1 and CDR2 sequences are LGHNA and YNFKEQ. This CDR3 is CASSPAPGDEQYF. The CDR3 coding sequence is TGTGCCAGCAGCCCGGCCCCGGGAGACGAGCAGTACTTC.

The chain joins TRBV7-9 to TRBJ2-7; 7 positions agree with TRBD2. The germline V gene has CDR1 SEHNR and CDR2 FQNEAQ (reference sequence). V trimming: 1 base; J trimming: 0 bases; junction bases outside the gene matches: 6. The CDR3 sequence is 16 residues long. In nucleotides, the CDR3 is TGTGCCAGCAGCTTAGTTTCCGGGAGGAACTCCTACGAGCAGTACTTC. Its protein product is CASSLVSGRNSYEQYF.

This chain links TRBV9 with TRBJ2-1; a possible D gene is TRBD2 (5 bases). Trimming removed 0 bases from V and 6 bases from J, with 10 bases in between. CDR1 is SGDLS and CDR2 is YYNGEE in the germline V gene. The CDR3 covers 14 residues. CDR3: CASSVGGSVNEQFF. The CDR3 nucleotides are TGTGCCAGCAGCGTAGGGGGTAGCGTCAATGAGCAGTTCTTC. Variable domain in full (rest from reference TRBV9 and TRBJ2-1): DSGVTQTPKHLITATGQRVTLRCSPRSGDLSVYWYQQSLDQGLQFLIQYYNGEERAKGNILERFSAQQFPDLHSELNLSSLELGDSALYFCASSVGGSVNEQFFGPGTRLTVL.

This chain uses TRBV7-8 with TRBJ1-5; 9 nucleotides agree with TRBD1. Looked up from germline, CDR1 is SGHVS and CDR2 is FQNEAQ. The CDR3 has 15 amino acids. The V segment lost 5 bases and the J segment 11 bases; nucleotides outside the gene matches: 13. In DNA form, the CDR3 reads TGTGCCAGCAGCAGTAGTACAGGGTGGACAGGGGCCCAGCATTTT. It codes for CASSSSTGWTGAQHF.

The chain is built from TRBV27 and TRBJ1-1, with D unclear. CDR1 and CDR2 (germline): MNHEY, SMNVEV (reference sequence). The V gene lost 7 bases and the J gene lost 1 base, with 13 bases spanning the gap. This CDR3 is 14 amino acids long. CDR3 sequence: CASTRHRQNTEAFF. For the CDR3, the DNA is TGTGCCAGCACCCGCCACCGACAGAACACTGAAGCTTTCTTT.

The rearrangement uses TRBV19 and TRBJ1-1; a possible D gene is TRBD1 (5 bases). The CDR3 sequence is 16 residues long. Germline loops: CDR1 LNHDA, CDR2 SQIVND (reference sequence). Trimming pared 3 bases from V and 0 bases from J, leaving 14 bases between. CDR3: CASSMKNRQMNTEAFF. The CDR3 coding sequence is TGTGCCAGTAGTATGAAGAACCGACAGATGAACACTGAAGCTTTCTTT.

The V and J genes are TRBV6-1 and TRBJ1-2; D is perhaps TRBD1 (6 bases). Germline V gives CDR1 MNHNS, CDR2 SASEGT. V was shortened by 8 bases and J by 5 bases, with 21 bases between the two germline ends. The CDR3 length is 15 residues. The CDR3 sequence is CASLWGGGSGYGYTF. Here the CDR3 DNA reads TGTGCCAGCCTTTGGGGGGGCGGATCTGGGTATGGCTACACCTTC.

This chain connects TRBV11-2 to TRBJ2-4; D gene unclear. Germline values: CDR1 SGHAT, CDR2 FQNNGV. V lost 7 bases, J lost 9 bases, and 16 bases lay in between. The CDR3 covers 13 residues. This chain's CDR3 is CASTTRGVGIQYF. CDR3 in DNA: TGTGCCAGCACCACCCGAGGAGTTGGCATTCAGTACTTC. Based on the CDR3 plus reference TRBV11-2 and TRBJ2-4, the full variable domain is EAGVAQSPRYKIIEKRQSVAFWCNPISGHATLYWYQQILGQGPKLLIQFQNNGVVDDSQLPKDRFSAERLKGVDSTLKIQPAKLEDSAVYLCASTTRGVGIQYFGAGTRLSVL.

The chain carries TRBV11-3 and TRBJ2-7; D is unclear. Looked up from germline, CDR1 is SGHNT and CDR2 is YENEEA. This CDR3 is built from 13 residues. Trimming took 2 bases from V and 0 from J, leaving 5 bases between them. The CDR3 is CASSLSSSYEQYF. The CDR3, as DNA: TGTGCCAGCAGCTTATCTAGCTCCTACGAGCAGTACTTC. Full variable domain (remainder filled in from reference TRBV11-3 and TRBJ2-7): EAGVVQSPRYKIIEKKQPVAFWCNPISGHNTLYWYLQNLGQGPELLIRYENEEAVDDSQLPKDRFSAERLKGVDSTLKIQPAELGDSAVYLCASSLSSSYEQYFGPGTRLTVT.

This sequence joins TRBV7-2 and TRBJ1-5; D is perhaps TRBD1 (5 bases). CDR3 size: 19 residues. Germline CDR1 reads SGHTA; CDR2 reads FQGNSA. V lost 0 bases and J 3 bases, leaving 21 bases between the germline ends. In DNA, the CDR3 is TGTGCCAGCAGCTTAGCCCCCCTGGGGCTTTACAGTCCCAATCAGCCCCAGCATTTT. Its protein product is CASSLAPLGLYSPNQPQHF.

The V and J genes are TRBV9 and TRBJ1-1; 7 bases match TRBD1. The CDR3 sequence is 17 residues long. Germline trimming cut 2 bases from V and 0 bases from J; bases unmatched to any gene: 10. Germline CDR1 SGDLS, CDR2 YYNGEE. The CDR3 protein is CASSVGQAVTLNTEAFF. CDR3 nucleotides: TGTGCCAGCAGCGTTGGACAGGCGGTAACACTGAACACTGAAGCTTTCTTT.

This chain connects TRBV29-1 to TRBJ2-7, with D perhaps TRBD1 or TRBD2 (7 bases each). CDR1 is SQVTM, CDR2 ANQGSEA, per germline. V shed 5 bases and J shed 1 base, with 15 bases lying between them. The CDR3 has 14 residues. The CDR3 sequence: CSVKAGQTSYEQYF. CDR3 nucleotide sequence: TGCAGCGTTAAAGCGGGACAGACTTCCTACGAGCAGTACTTC.

The chain links TRBV19 to TRBJ2-7; D not resolved. CDR3 length equals 13 residues. V lost 1 base to trimming and J lost 1 base, with 5 bases between them. Germline CDR1 LNHDA, CDR2 SQIVND (reference sequence). CDR3 sequence: CASSIGQSYEQYF. The CDR3 DNA reads as TGTGCCAGTAGTATAGGGCAATCCTACGAGCAGTACTTC.

The V and J genes are TRBV9 and TRBJ2-7; 7 bases are a match to TRBD1. The CDR3 is 15 amino acids. The germline gives CDR1 SGDLS, CDR2 YYNGEE. With 4 bases clipped from V and 1 base from J, the junction kept 8 bases outside the gene matches. The CDR3 here is CASSFGTVPSYEQYF. The CDR3 DNA reads as TGTGCCAGCAGCTTCGGGACAGTACCTTCCTACGAGCAGTACTTC.

The chain has TRBV13 and TRBJ2-5; D call uncertain. The CDR3 consists of 13 residues. Trimming took 8 bases from V and 0 from J, leaving 10 bases between them. Looked up from germline, CDR1 is PRHDT and CDR2 is FYEKMQ (reference sequence). In DNA, the CDR3 is TGTGCCAGCTCCCGACGGGACCAAGAGACCCAGTACTTC. Residues: CASSRRDQETQYF. The full variable domain, in which reference TRBV13 and TRBJ2-5 provide the parts outside the CDR3, is AAGVIQSPRHLIKEKRETATLKCYPIPRHDTVYWYQQGPGQDPQFLISFYEKMQSDKGSIPDRFSAQQFSDYHSELNMSSLELGDSALYFCASSRRDQETQYFGPGTRLLVL.

This clone has a handful of counts. V usage is TRBV11-2 and J usage is TRBJ1-2, with D possibly being TRBD1 (6 bases). The CDR3 has 15 residues. Germline V gene lookup returns CDR1 SGHAT and CDR2 FQNNGV. Trimming pared 5 bases from V and 5 bases from J, leaving 18 bases between. For the CDR3, the DNA is TGTGCCAGCAGCGAAGAGAGTGCAGGGGCGTATGGCTACACCTTC. It is translated as CASSEESAGAYGYTF.

This chain joins TRBV18 and TRBJ2-7, with TRBD2 as a possible D gene (6 bases). The CDR3 covers 14 residues. V was cut by 5 bases and J by 2 bases, with 13 bases left in between. The germline gives CDR1 KGHSH, CDR2 LQKENI. This chain's CDR3 is CASSLSGVPYEQYF. CDR3 sequence (DNA): TGTGCCAGCTCATTGTCGGGGGTCCCCTACGAGCAGTACTTC.

The V and J genes are TRBV9 and TRBJ2-1; tentative D call: TRBD2 (6 bases). The CDR3 covers 16 residues. Germline assignment: CDR1 SGDLS and CDR2 YYNGEE. Trimming removed 0 bases at V and 3 bases at J, with 13 bases between. The CDR3 here is CASSVVGGSVYNEQFF. The CDR3 DNA reads TGTGCCAGCAGCGTAGTTGGAGGGAGCGTCTACAATGAGCAGTTCTTC.

This clone showed up just once. The chain is built from TRBV5-8 and TRBJ1-5, with D tentatively TRBD1 (6 bases). Trimming removed 2 bases at V and 4 bases at J, with 10 bases between. The CDR3 extends over 14 amino acids. Germline values: CDR1 SGHTS, CDR2 YDEGEE. CDR3 sequence reads: CASSFGTSNQPQHF. For the CDR3, the DNA is TGTGCCAGCAGCTTCGGGACATCAAATCAGCCCCAGCATTTT.